This T cell receptor beta chain was obtained from a study of OX40 agonist ivuxolimab in advanced cancers. Study conclusions and caveats: The investigators did not determine what antigen specificity the expanded peripheral T cells had.

The assay was immunoSEQ multiplex PCR, and TCRdb's table has in-frame clones only and misses some. Of 100,000 to 130,000 clones in the sample, more than 85% were seen once. Points on this clone: As yet, its antigen is unknown.

This CDR3 contains 16 residues. Per germline, CDR1 MNHEY and CDR2 SVGAGI. The V and J ends lost 0 bases and 11 bases respectively, with 21 bases between them. The TCR was taken from an adult with an advanced solid tumor such as melanoma, head and neck, liver or kidney cancer. The sample here was CD4+ or CD8+ T cells sorted from blood, taken in a trial of the OX40 agonist ivuxolimab. The gene calls are TRBV6-5 and TRBJ2-3, with a possible D match to TRBD2 (5 bases). In DNA, the CDR3 is TGTGCCAGCAGTTACTCCGCGGCGGGCGGAGGAAAAGGGCAGTATTTT. As protein: CASSYSAAGGGKGQYF.